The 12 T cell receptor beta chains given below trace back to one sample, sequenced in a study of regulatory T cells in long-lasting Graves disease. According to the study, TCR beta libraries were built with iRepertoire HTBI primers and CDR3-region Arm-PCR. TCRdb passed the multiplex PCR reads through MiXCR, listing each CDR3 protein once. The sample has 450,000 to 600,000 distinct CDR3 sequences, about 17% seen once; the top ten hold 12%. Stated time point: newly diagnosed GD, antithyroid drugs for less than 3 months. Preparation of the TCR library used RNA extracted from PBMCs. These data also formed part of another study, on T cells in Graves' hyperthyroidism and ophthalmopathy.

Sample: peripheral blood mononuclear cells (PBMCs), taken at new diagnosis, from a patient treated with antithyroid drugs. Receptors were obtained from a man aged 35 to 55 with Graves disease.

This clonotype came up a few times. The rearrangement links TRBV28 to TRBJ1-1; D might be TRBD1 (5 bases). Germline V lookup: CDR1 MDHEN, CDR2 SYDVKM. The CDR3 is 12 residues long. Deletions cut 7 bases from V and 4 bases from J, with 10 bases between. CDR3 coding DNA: TGTGCCAGCATAAAAGGGGTCACTGAAGCTTTCTTT. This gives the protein CASIKGVTEAFF.

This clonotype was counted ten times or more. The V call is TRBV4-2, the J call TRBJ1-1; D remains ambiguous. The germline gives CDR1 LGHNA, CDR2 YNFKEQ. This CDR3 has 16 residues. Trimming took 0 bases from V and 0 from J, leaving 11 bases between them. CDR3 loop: CASSQDPAGLNTEAFF. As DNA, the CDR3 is TGTGCCAGCAGCCAAGATCCGGCAGGACTGAACACTGAAGCTTTCTTT.

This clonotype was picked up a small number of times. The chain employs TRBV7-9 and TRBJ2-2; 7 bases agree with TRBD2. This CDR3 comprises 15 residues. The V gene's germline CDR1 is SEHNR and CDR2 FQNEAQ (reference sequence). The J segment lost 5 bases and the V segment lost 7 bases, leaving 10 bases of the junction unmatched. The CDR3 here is CASTNSSLATGELFF. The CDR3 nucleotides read TGTGCCAGCACCAACTCCTCACTAGCGACCGGGGAGCTGTTTTTT.

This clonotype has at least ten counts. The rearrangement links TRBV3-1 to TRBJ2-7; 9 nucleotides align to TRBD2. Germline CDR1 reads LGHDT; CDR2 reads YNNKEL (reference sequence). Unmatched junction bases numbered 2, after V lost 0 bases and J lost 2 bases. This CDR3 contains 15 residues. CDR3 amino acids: CASSQDGGRAYEQYF. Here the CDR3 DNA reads TGTGCCAGCAGCCAAGACGGCGGGAGGGCCTACGAGCAGTACTTC.

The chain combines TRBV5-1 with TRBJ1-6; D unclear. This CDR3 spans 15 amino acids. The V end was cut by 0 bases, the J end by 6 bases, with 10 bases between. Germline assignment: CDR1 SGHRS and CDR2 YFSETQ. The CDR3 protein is CASSLGGPPNSPLHF. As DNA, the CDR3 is TGCGCCAGCAGCTTGGGCGGACCTCCTAATTCACCCCTCCACTTT.

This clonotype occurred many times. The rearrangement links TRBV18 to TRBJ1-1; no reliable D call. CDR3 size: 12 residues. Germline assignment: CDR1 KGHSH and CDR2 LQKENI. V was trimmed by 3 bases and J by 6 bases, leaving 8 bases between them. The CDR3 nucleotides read TGTGCCAGCTCACCCGACGGGGCTGAAGCTTTCTTT. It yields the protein CASSPDGAEAFF.

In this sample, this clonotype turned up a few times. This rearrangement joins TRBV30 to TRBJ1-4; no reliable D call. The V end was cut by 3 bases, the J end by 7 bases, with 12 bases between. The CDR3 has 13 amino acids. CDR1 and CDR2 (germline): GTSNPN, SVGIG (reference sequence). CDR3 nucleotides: TGTGCCTGGAGGAACAGCAGAAGTGAAAAACTGTTTTTT. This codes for CAWRNSRSEKLFF.

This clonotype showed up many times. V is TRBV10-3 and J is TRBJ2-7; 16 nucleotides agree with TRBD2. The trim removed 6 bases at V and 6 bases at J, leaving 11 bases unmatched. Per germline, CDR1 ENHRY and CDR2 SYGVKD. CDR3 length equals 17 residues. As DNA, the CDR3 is TGTGCCATCAGATCCGGGACTAGCGGGAGGGCCCTAACCGAGCAGTACTTC. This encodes CAIRSGTSGRALTEQYF.

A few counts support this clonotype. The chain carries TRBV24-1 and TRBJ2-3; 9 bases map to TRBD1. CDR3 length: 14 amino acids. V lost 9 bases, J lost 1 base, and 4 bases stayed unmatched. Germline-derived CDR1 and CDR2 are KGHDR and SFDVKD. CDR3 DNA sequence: TGTGCCACCTCGGACAGGGGAGGCACAGATACGCAGTATTTT. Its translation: CATSDRGGTDTQYF.

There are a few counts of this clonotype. The CDR3 DNA reads as TGTGCCAGCAGCTTAGCGGGCAGGGGGCGACCAGATACGCAGTATTTT. Translation: CASSLAGRGRPDTQYF. This rearrangement joins TRBV7-8 to TRBJ2-3, with 8 bases identical to TRBD1. The CDR3 is made up of 16 amino acids. Germline lookup yields CDR1 SGHVS and CDR2 FQNEAQ. With 0 bases clipped from V and 4 bases from J, the junction kept 6 bases outside the gene matches.

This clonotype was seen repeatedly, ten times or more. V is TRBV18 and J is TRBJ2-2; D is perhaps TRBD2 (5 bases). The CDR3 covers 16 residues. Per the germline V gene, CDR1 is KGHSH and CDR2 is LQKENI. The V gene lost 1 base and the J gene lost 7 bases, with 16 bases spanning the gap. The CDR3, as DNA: TGTGCCAGCTCACCACGGATGCCCGGGATGGACGGGGAGCTGTTTTTT. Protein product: CASSPRMPGMDGELFF.

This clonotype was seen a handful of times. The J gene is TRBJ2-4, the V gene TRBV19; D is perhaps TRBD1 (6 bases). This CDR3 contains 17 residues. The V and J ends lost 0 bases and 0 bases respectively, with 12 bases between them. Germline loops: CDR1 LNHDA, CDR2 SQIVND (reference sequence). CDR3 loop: CASSIDGTTLAKNIQYF. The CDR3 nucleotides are TGTGCCAGTAGTATAGATGGGACAACATTAGCCAAAAACATTCAGTACTTC.